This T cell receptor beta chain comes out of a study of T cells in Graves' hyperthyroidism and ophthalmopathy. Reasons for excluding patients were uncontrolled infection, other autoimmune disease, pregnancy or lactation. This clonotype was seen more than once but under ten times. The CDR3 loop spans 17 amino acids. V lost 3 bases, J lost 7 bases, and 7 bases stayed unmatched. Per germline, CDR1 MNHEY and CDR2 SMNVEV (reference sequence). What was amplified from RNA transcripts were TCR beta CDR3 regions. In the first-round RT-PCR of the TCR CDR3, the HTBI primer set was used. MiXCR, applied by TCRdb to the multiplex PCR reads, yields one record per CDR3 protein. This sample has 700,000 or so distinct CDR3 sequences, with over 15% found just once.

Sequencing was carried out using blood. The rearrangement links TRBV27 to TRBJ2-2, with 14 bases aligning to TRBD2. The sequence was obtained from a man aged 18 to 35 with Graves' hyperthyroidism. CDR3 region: CASSFVGLAGVSGELFF. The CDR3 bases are TGTGCCAGCAGTTTCGTGGGACTAGCGGGAGTAAGCGGGGAGCTGTTTTTT.